These 15 T cell receptor beta chains came from one sample sequenced in a study of T cells in tumors after PD-1 blockade. Assay used: immunoSEQ multiplex PCR; TCRdb lists only in-frame clones, some missing. The sample lists around 35,000 clones, 73% occurring once. The sample in question was PBMCs, obtained after anti-PD-1 treatment. The receptors stem from a human donor with basal cell carcinoma.

This chain links TRBV12-3 or TRBV12-4 with TRBJ2-7; D unclear. The CDR3 consists of 13 residues. The V and J ends lost 3 bases and 1 base respectively, with 7 bases between them. The CDR3 loop reads CASSLDGSYEQYF. The CDR3 coding sequence is TGTGCCAGCAGTTTGGACGGATCCTACGAGCAGTACTTC.

This clone has a single count. V gene TRBV5-4 combines with J gene TRBJ2-7; D possibly corresponds to TRBD1 (6 bases). The CDR3 spans 13 residues. Trimming pared 4 bases from V and 6 bases from J, leaving 14 bases between. The germline V gene encodes CDR1 SGHNT and CDR2 YYREEE (reference sequence). In DNA, the CDR3 is TGTGCCAGCAGCGTGTCCAGGGGTGGCGAGCAGTACTTC. This translates into CASSVSRGGEQYF.

J is TRBJ1-1 and V is TRBV6-2 or TRBV6-3; D gene ambiguous. Germline lookup yields CDR1 MNHEY and CDR2 SVGEGT. This CDR3 region has 14 residues. V lost 5 bases and J lost 0, with 10 bases in between. The CDR3 coding sequence is TGTGCCAGCAGTGGACCCCAGGTGAACACTGAAGCTTTCTTT. This translates into CASSGPQVNTEAFF.

The chain joins TRBV3-1 (or the pseudogene TRBV3-2) to TRBJ1-4, with 7 bases aligning to TRBD1. Germline-derived CDR1 and CDR2 are LGHDT and YNNKEL (reference sequence). The CDR3 contains 16 residues. Losses at the gene ends were 3 bases for V and 7 bases for J; bases not matched to a gene: 11. This chain's CDR3 is CASSQFLGTATEKLFF. DNA of the CDR3: TGTGCCAGCAGCCAGTTTCTGGGGACAGCTACTGAAAAACTGTTTTTT.

CDR3 bases: TGCGCCAGCAGCCAAGAGATCGGAGCAGGGAACAATGAGCAGTTCTTC. Its protein product is CASSQEIGAGNNEQFF. The V call is TRBV4-3, the J call TRBJ2-1, with D possibly TRBD1 on 5 matching bases. The germline V gene has CDR1 LGHNA and CDR2 YSLEER. CDR3 size: 16 residues. V was cut by 0 bases and J by 5 bases, with 14 bases left in between.

The V and J genes are TRBV9 and TRBJ2-1; tentative D call: TRBD1 (6 bases). This CDR3 region has 15 residues. V was clipped by 2 bases and J by 5 bases, with 14 bases between them. CDR1 and CDR2 (germline): SGDLS, YYNGEE. CDR3 residues: CASSVQLTGNNEQFF. Here the CDR3 DNA reads TGTGCCAGCAGCGTCCAACTTACAGGGAACAATGAGCAGTTCTTC.

This chain links TRBV4-3 with TRBJ2-3; 11 bases agree with TRBD2. V shed 3 bases, J shed 1 base, and the junction held 3 bases outside the gene matches. From germline, CDR1 is LGHNA and CDR2 YSLEER. The CDR3 contains 16 residues. As DNA, the CDR3 is TGCGCCAGCAGCCAGGGACTAGCGGACGGCACAGATACGCAGTATTTT. As protein: CASSQGLADGTDTQYF.

V and J are TRBV9 and TRBJ2-7, with D tentatively TRBD1 (6 bases). V lost 4 bases and J lost 0, with 17 bases in between. The V gene's germline CDR1 is SGDLS and CDR2 YYNGEE. The CDR3 has 16 residues. The CDR3 sequence: CASSPQQGGASYEQYF. In nucleotides, the CDR3 is TGTGCCAGCAGCCCCCAGCAAGGGGGAGCCTCCTACGAGCAGTACTTC.

This sequence joins TRBV11-3 and TRBJ1-2; 10 bases fit TRBD1. This CDR3 is built from 14 residues. With 5 bases clipped from V and 8 bases from J, the junction kept 8 bases outside the gene matches. The germline V gene encodes CDR1 SGHNT and CDR2 YENEEA. This CDR3 reads CASSPGQGREGYTF. CDR3 nucleotide sequence: TGTGCCAGCAGCCCGGGACAGGGGAGAGAGGGCTACACCTTC.

The chain links TRBV6-2 or TRBV6-3 to TRBJ2-6; D is tentatively TRBD1 or TRBD2 (5 bases each). The CDR3 has 13 residues. Trimming cost V 5 bases and J 12 bases, with 14 bases left between them. CDR1 MNHEY and CDR2 SVGEGT come from the germline V gene. DNA for the CDR3: TGTGCCAGCAGTCTCGACGGGGCAAGCGTCCTGACTTTC. Amino acid sequence: CASSLDGASVLTF.

The V gene is TRBV19, the J gene TRBJ2-5; D may be TRBD2 (7 bases). Germline CDR1 is LNHDA and CDR2 is SQIVND (reference sequence). The V gene lost 3 bases and the J gene lost 4 bases, with 21 bases spanning the gap. The CDR3 sequence is 17 residues long. This CDR3 is CASSMWGGLQGLETQYF. For the CDR3, the DNA is TGTGCCAGTAGTATGTGGGGGGGACTTCAGGGGCTAGAGACCCAGTACTTC.

The chain links TRBV27 to TRBJ2-7; 10 nucleotides match TRBD2. The V gene's germline CDR1 is MNHEY and CDR2 SMNVEV (reference sequence). This CDR3 region has 14 residues. V was pared by 7 bases and J by 5 bases, with 8 bases of the junction left unmatched. In nucleotides, the CDR3 is TGTGCCAGCACTCTAGCGGGAGTTAGGAACGAGCAGTACTTC. It encodes CASTLAGVRNEQYF.

DNA of the CDR3: TGTGCCAGCAGCGCCGCCGGGACAAAGAATTCACCCCTCCACTTT. Encoded protein: CASSAAGTKNSPLHF. This chain links TRBV7-2 with TRBJ1-6, with a possible D match to TRBD1 (6 bases). The CDR3 has 15 amino acids. Germline V gene data show CDR1 as SGHTA and CDR2 as FQGNSA. Trimming shortened V by 5 bases and J by 7 bases, and 15 bases separated the two germline ends.

The V call is TRBV3-1 (or the pseudogene TRBV3-2), the J call TRBJ2-6; no clear D. The CDR3 extends over 17 amino acids. Trimming took 0 bases from V and 2 from J, leaving 11 bases between them. CDR1 LGHDT and CDR2 YNNKEL come from the germline V gene (reference sequence). CDR3 residues: CASSQDRFRAGANVLTF. DNA for the CDR3: TGTGCCAGCAGCCAAGATCGCTTCCGGGCTGGGGCCAACGTCCTGACTTTC.

V usage is TRBV15 and J usage is TRBJ2-3; 11 bases are a match to TRBD2. With 3 bases clipped from V and 11 bases from J, the junction kept 1 base outside the gene matches. CDR3 length equals 12 residues. The germline V gene has CDR1 LNHNV and CDR2 YYDKDF (reference sequence). CDR3 in amino acids: CATSRGLAVQYF. The CDR3 region has the DNA TGTGCCACCAGCAGGGGACTAGCGGTGCAGTATTTT.